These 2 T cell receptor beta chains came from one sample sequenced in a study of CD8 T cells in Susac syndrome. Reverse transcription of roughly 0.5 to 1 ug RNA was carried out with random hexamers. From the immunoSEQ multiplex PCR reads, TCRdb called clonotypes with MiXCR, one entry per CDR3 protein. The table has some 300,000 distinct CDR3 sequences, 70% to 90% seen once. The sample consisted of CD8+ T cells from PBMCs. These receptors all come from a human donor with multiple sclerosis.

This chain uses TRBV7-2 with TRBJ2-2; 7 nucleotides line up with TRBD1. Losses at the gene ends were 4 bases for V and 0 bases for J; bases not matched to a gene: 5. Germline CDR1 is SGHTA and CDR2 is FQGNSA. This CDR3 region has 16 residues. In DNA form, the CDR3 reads TGTGCCAGCAGCTCCTGGGGGACAGCGAACACCGGGGAGCTGTTTTTT. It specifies CASSSWGTANTGELFF.

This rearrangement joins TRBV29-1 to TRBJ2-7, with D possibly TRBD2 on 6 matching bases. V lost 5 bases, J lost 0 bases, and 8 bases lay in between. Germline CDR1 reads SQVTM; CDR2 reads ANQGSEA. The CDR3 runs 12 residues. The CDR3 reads CSVRGISYEQYF. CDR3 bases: TGCAGCGTTCGGGGGATCTCCTACGAGCAGTACTTC.